The next 8 T cell receptor beta chains were all read from a single sample in a study of blood T cell repertoires in COVID-19. TCRdb's table, derived via immunoSEQ multiplex PCR, lists solely in-frame clones and lacks some. The profile shows fewer than 15,000 clones, around 74% of them singletons. The source material was peripheral blood. These receptor sequences come from a woman of 80 years or more with acute or convalescent COVID-19.

V usage is TRBV7-2 and J usage is TRBJ1-1; D not resolved. The CDR3 extends over 13 amino acids. The V end was cut by 10 bases, the J end by 5 bases, with 17 bases between. The germline CDR1 and CDR2 sequences are SGHTA and FQGNSA. This CDR3 reads CATGPVRGTEAFF. CDR3 DNA: TGTGCCACCGGACCGGTTCGAGGGACTGAAGCTTTCTTT.

V gene TRBV5-4 combines with J gene TRBJ2-1; D is possibly TRBD2 (6 bases). Germline-derived CDR1 and CDR2 are SGHNT and YYREEE (reference sequence). Trimming removed 1 base at V and 0 bases at J, with 8 bases between. This CDR3 region has 15 residues. The CDR3 loop is CASSLSLASYNEQFF. As DNA, the CDR3 is TGTGCCAGCAGCTTGTCACTAGCCTCCTACAATGAGCAGTTCTTC.

The chain joins TRBV29-1 to TRBJ1-2; a possible D gene is TRBD1 (6 bases). Germline CDR1 SQVTM, CDR2 ANQGSEA. The V end was cut by 6 bases, the J end by 3 bases, with 14 bases between. This CDR3 comprises 13 residues. The CDR3 sequence: CSVTQGSDYGYTF. DNA of the CDR3: TGCAGCGTGACCCAGGGGTCGGACTATGGCTACACCTTC. Full variable domain (missing parts from reference TRBV29-1 and TRBJ1-2): SAVISQKPSRDICQRGTSLTIQCQVDSQVTMMFWYRQQPGQSLTLIATANQGSEATYESGFVIDKFPISRPNLTFSTLTVSNMSPEDSSIYLCSVTQGSDYGYTFGSGTRLTVV.

The rearrangement joins TRBV28 to TRBJ2-3; weak D call: TRBD1 (6 bases). Trimming left V 2 bases short and J 5 bases short, with 11 bases between. This CDR3 is built from 14 residues. The germline V gene encodes CDR1 MDHEN and CDR2 SYDVKM. CDR3: CASSLATGRDTQYF. CDR3 in DNA: TGTGCCAGCAGTTTAGCAACAGGGAGAGATACGCAGTATTTT.

CDR3 in amino acids: CASSYPSGGRETQYF. The CDR3 DNA is TGTGCCAGCAGTTATCCGTCGGGGGGGAGGGAGACCCAGTACTTC. The chain links TRBV6-9 to TRBJ2-5; 8 nucleotides align to TRBD2. The germline gives CDR1 MNHGY, CDR2 SVAAGI. The CDR3 covers 15 residues. V shed 2 bases and J 5 bases; nucleotides not matched to a gene: 7.

This clone has just a few counts. The genes are TRBV4-2 and TRBJ2-7, with D tentatively TRBD2 (6 bases). V was pared by 0 bases and J by 3 bases, with 12 bases between. Germline V lookup: CDR1 LGHNA, CDR2 YNFKEQ. The CDR3 sequence is 15 residues long. The CDR3 sequence is CASSQEREAVYEQYF. The CDR3 region has the DNA TGTGCCAGCAGCCAAGAGAGGGAGGCAGTCTACGAGCAGTACTTC.

The chain recombines TRBV7-9 with TRBJ2-1; the match to TRBD2 covers 12 bases. The CDR3 is 15 amino acids. Germline V gene data show CDR1 as SEHNR and CDR2 as FQNEAQ (reference sequence). J was trimmed by 5 bases and V by 5 bases; bases with no gene match: 4. The CDR3 bases are TGTGCCAGCAGCCCCGGACTAGCGGGGAACAATGAGCAGTTCTTC. This codes for CASSPGLAGNNEQFF.

The sample holds a few counts of this clone. The chain couples TRBV7-2 to TRBJ1-4, with 10 bases identical to TRBD1. The junction had 5 bases not matched to a gene; V was cut back by 5 bases and J by 5 bases. The CDR3 is 15 amino acids. CDR1 is SGHTA, CDR2 FQGNSA, per germline. The CDR3 DNA is TGTGCCAGCAGCCCCCGACAGGGGGCAAATGAAAAACTGTTTTTT. Its protein product is CASSPRQGANEKLFF.